The 28 T cell receptor beta chains below come from one sample, sequenced in a study of blood T cell repertoires in COVID-19. Method: immunoSEQ multiplex PCR; TCRdb's copy keeps in-frame clones and lacks some. This table holds about 150,000 clones, 70% to 85% found once. The sample was peripheral blood. The receptor set was obtained from a man in his fifties or sixties with COVID-19, enrolled during active disease.

This sequence joins TRBV11-3 and TRBJ2-1; 7 bases line up with TRBD1. The CDR3 has 12 amino acids. CDR1 is SGHNT, CDR2 YENEEA, per germline. Losses at the gene ends were 5 bases for V and 9 bases for J; bases not matched to a gene: 4. CDR3 DNA: TGTGCCAGCAGCGTAACAGGGGTTGAGCAGTTCTTC. This translates into CASSVTGVEQFF.

This clone was seen a handful of times. J is TRBJ2-2 and V is TRBV27, with a possible D match to TRBD1 (6 bases). Trimming pared 2 bases from V and 4 bases from J, leaving 14 bases between. This CDR3 comprises 16 residues. Germline V gene data show CDR1 as MNHEY and CDR2 as SMNVEV (reference sequence). In nucleotides, the CDR3 is TGTGCCAGCAGTTTACGGGCAGGGGTCGGCACCGGGGAGCTGTTTTTT. Protein: CASSLRAGVGTGELFF.

The chain uses TRBV5-4 and TRBJ1-6; tentative D call: TRBD1 (5 bases). The CDR3 extends over 15 amino acids. V lost 0 bases, J lost 5 bases, and 9 bases lay in between. CDR1 and CDR2 (germline): SGHNT, YYREEE (reference sequence). The CDR3 sequence is CASSLGGRDNSPLHF. CDR3 nucleotides: TGTGCCAGCAGCTTGGGTGGCAGGGATAATTCACCCCTCCACTTT. The complete variable domain, with remaining parts taken from reference TRBV5-4 and TRBJ1-6, reads ETGVTQSPTHLIKTRGQQVTLRCSSQSGHNTVSWYQQALGQGPQFIFQYYREEENGRGNFPPRFSGLQFPNYSSELNVNALELDDSALYLCASSLGGRDNSPLHFGNGTRLTVT.

The chain carries TRBV3-1 (or the pseudogene TRBV3-2) and TRBJ1-1, with 8 bases fitting TRBD1. CDR1 LGHDT and CDR2 YNNKEL come from the germline V gene (reference sequence). There are 16 residues in the CDR3. With V trimmed by 4 bases and J by 3 bases, 10 bases remained unmatched. CDR3 residues: CASSRYWTGIHTEAFF. The CDR3 nucleotides are TGTGCCAGCAGCCGCTACTGGACAGGGATACACACTGAAGCTTTCTTT.

The rearrangement joins TRBV28 to TRBJ1-2; 7 bases fit TRBD1. V gave up 7 bases and J gave up 7 bases; unmatched junction bases: 9. The CDR3 consists of 13 residues. Germline CDR1 reads MDHEN; CDR2 reads SYDVKM. CDR3 coding DNA: TGTGCCAGCACTTTGGACAGGAGGGCTGGCTACACCTTC. Translating it yields CASTLDRRAGYTF.

This rearrangement joins TRBV5-1 to TRBJ1-4, with 12 bases fitting TRBD1. CDR1 and CDR2 (germline): SGHRS, YFSETQ. With V trimmed by 0 bases and J by 8 bases, 11 bases remained unmatched. CDR3 length equals 18 residues. The CDR3 reads CASSLGSGQGARWEKLFF. For the CDR3, the DNA is TGCGCCAGCAGCTTGGGATCGGGACAGGGGGCCCGGTGGGAAAAACTGTTTTTT.

In regard to this clone: The same CDR3 can be traced to other DNA sequences in this sample. This sequence joins TRBV7-2 and TRBJ1-5; D not certain. Between the trimmed V and J ends, which lost 1 base and 0 bases, there was a span of 7 bases. CDR3 length equals 15 residues. The germline V gene has CDR1 SGHTA and CDR2 FQGNSA. CDR3 residues: CASSLVRDSNQPQHF. CDR3 coding DNA: TGTGCCAGCAGCTTAGTACGGGATAGCAATCAGCCCCAGCATTTT.

V usage is TRBV19 and J usage is TRBJ2-7, with 8 bases matching TRBD1. This CDR3 spans 15 amino acids. From germline, CDR1 is LNHDA and CDR2 SQIVND (reference sequence). Trimming removed 5 bases from V and 2 bases from J; junction bases left unmatched: 8. As DNA, the CDR3 is TGTGCCAGTAGTTCAGGACAGGGAAGTGCCTACGAGCAGTACTTC. Its translation: CASSSGQGSAYEQYF. Full variable domain (remainder filled in from reference TRBV19 and TRBJ2-7): DGGITQSPKYLFRKEGQNVTLSCEQNLNHDAMYWYRQDPGQGLRLIYYSQIVNDFQKGDIAEGYSVSREKKESFPLTVTSAQKNPTAFYLCASSSGQGSAYEQYFGPGTRLTVT.

The chain has TRBV6-5 and TRBJ2-5; tentatively, D is TRBD1 (7 bases). CDR3 size: 16 residues. Germline lookup yields CDR1 MNHEY and CDR2 SVGAGI. V lost 0 bases to trimming and J lost 6 bases, with 17 bases between them. Here the CDR3 reads CASSYSGGQSFQTQYF. The CDR3 region has the DNA TGTGCCAGCAGTTACTCCGGGGGACAGAGCTTCCAGACCCAGTACTTC.

The V and J genes are TRBV19 and TRBJ1-6, with 9 bases lining up with TRBD1. The V gene end was trimmed by 3 bases and the J gene end by 6 bases; junction bases not matched to a gene: 15. CDR3 length: 19 residues. Germline assignment: CDR1 LNHDA and CDR2 SQIVND (reference sequence). The CDR3 here is CASSIKLGQGVKLNSPLHF. CDR3 DNA sequence: TGTGCCAGTAGTATTAAATTGGGACAGGGTGTGAAACTTAATTCACCCCTCCACTTT. Together with reference TRBV19 and TRBJ1-6, the CDR3 gives the full variable domain: DGGITQSPKYLFRKEGQNVTLSCEQNLNHDAMYWYRQDPGQGLRLIYYSQIVNDFQKGDIAEGYSVSREKKESFPLTVTSAQKNPTAFYLCASSIKLGQGVKLNSPLHFGNGTRLTVT.

This clone was recorded only once. CDR3 residues: CASSQENRGNYGYTF. Here the CDR3 DNA reads TGTGCCAGCAGCCAAGAGAACAGGGGGAACTATGGCTACACCTTC. J is TRBJ1-2 and V is TRBV3-1 (or the pseudogene TRBV3-2); TRBD1 matches at 8 bases. The V and J ends lost 0 bases and 2 bases, in that order; junction bases with no gene match: 2. This CDR3 comprises 15 residues. CDR1 and CDR2 from the germline V gene are LGHDT and YNNKEL (reference sequence).

The genes are TRBV5-8 and TRBJ2-6; unclear D gene. The germline V and J ends were trimmed by 0 bases and 1 base, with 5 bases remaining between them. The CDR3 loop spans 15 amino acids. From germline, CDR1 is SGHTS and CDR2 YDEGEE. CDR3 sequence (DNA): TGTGCCAGCAGCTTGGGTCAGTCTGGGGCCAACGTCCTGACTTTC. The encoded protein is CASSLGQSGANVLTF.

The chain combines TRBV4-1 with TRBJ2-3; 11 bases fit TRBD2. The CDR3 extends over 16 amino acids. Unmatched junction bases numbered 6, after V lost 4 bases and J lost 3 bases. Germline V lookup: CDR1 MGHRA, CDR2 YSYEKL. CDR3 region: CASSRVSGGATDTQYF. CDR3 nucleotide sequence: TGCGCCAGCAGCCGAGTTAGCGGGGGGGCGACAGATACGCAGTATTTT.

This sequence joins TRBV7-2 and TRBJ2-3; D is ambiguous. From germline, CDR1 is SGHTA and CDR2 FQGNSA. Trimming removed 4 bases from V and 2 bases from J, with 10 bases in between. The CDR3 has 14 residues. This CDR3 is CASSSRGSTDTQYF. CDR3 coding DNA: TGTGCCAGCAGCTCCCGCGGTTCCACAGATACGCAGTATTTT. Together with reference TRBV7-2 and TRBJ2-3, the CDR3 gives the full variable domain: GAGVSQSPSNKVTEKGKDVELRCDPISGHTALYWYRQSLGQGLEFLIYFQGNSAPDKSGLPSDRFSAERTGGSVSTLTIQRTQQEDSAVYLCASSSRGSTDTQYFGPGTRLTVL.

V usage is TRBV7-2 and J usage is TRBJ1-4; 7 bases match TRBD1. The CDR3 has 13 amino acids. Germline loops: CDR1 SGHTA, CDR2 FQGNSA. The J segment lost 5 bases and the V segment lost 6 bases, leaving 3 bases of the junction unmatched. This CDR3 reads CASRGQQNEKLFF. The CDR3, as DNA: TGTGCCAGCAGGGGACAGCAAAATGAAAAACTGTTTTTT.

The chain carries TRBV15 and TRBJ2-1; 11 bases align to TRBD2. In germline, CDR1 is LNHNV, CDR2 YYDKDF (reference sequence). CDR3 length: 16 amino acids. The V segment lost 0 bases and the J segment 6 bases; nucleotides outside the gene matches: 4. CDR3 sequence: CATSRDSLAGANEQFF. CDR3 DNA: TGTGCCACCAGCAGAGATTCACTAGCGGGAGCCAATGAGCAGTTCTTC.

The genes are TRBV23-1 and TRBJ1-5; 8 bases match TRBD1. TRBV23-1 is an open reading frame whose function is uncertain. The trim removed 3 bases at V and 2 bases at J, leaving 9 bases unmatched. The CDR3 extends over 17 amino acids. The CDR3 DNA is TGCGCCAGCAGTCACGTCGGACAGGGCGTCCGCAATCAGCCCCAGCATTTT. Protein sequence: CASSHVGQGVRNQPQHF.

CDR3 loop: CASSKFGDYTGELFF. The DNA of the CDR3 is TGTGCCAGCAGCAAATTCGGGGATTACACCGGGGAGCTGTTTTTT. This rearrangement joins TRBV2 to TRBJ2-2, with TRBD2 as a possible D gene (5 bases). Germline-derived CDR1 and CDR2 are SNHLY and FYNNEI. The CDR3 covers 15 residues. Deletions cut 6 bases from V and 3 bases from J, with 14 bases between. Supplemented by reference TRBV2 and TRBJ2-2, the full variable domain reads EPEVTQTPSHQVTQMGQEVILRCVPISNHLYFYWYRQILGQKVEFLVSFYNNEISEKSEIFDDQFSVERPDGSNFTLKIRSTKLEDSAMYFCASSKFGDYTGELFFGEGSRLTVL.

This chain uses TRBV19 with TRBJ2-3, with D possibly being TRBD1 (6 bases). The CDR3 spans 14 residues. Looked up from germline, CDR1 is LNHDA and CDR2 is SQIVND (reference sequence). Trimming removed 4 bases from V and 6 bases from J, with 14 bases in between. The CDR3 coding sequence is TGTGCCAGTAGTAGAAACAGGGCCCGGGATACGCAGTATTTT. Translation gives CASSRNRARDTQYF.

V is TRBV29-1 and J is TRBJ1-6; D is uncertain. V was trimmed by 4 bases and J by 8 bases, leaving 21 bases between them. CDR3 length: 16 amino acids. CDR1 is SQVTM, CDR2 ANQGSEA, per germline. CDR3 in amino acids: CSVVDVRQSNHSPLHF. The CDR3 DNA reads TGCAGCGTTGTAGATGTGCGGCAATCGAATCATTCACCCCTCCACTTT.

As regards this clone: The same CDR3 can be traced to other DNA sequences in this sample. V usage is TRBV18 and J usage is TRBJ2-2; maybe TRBD1 (6 bases). Germline assignment: CDR1 KGHSH and CDR2 LQKENI. Trimming stripped 3 bases from V and 5 bases from J, with 10 bases between. CDR3 length equals 14 residues. For the CDR3, the DNA is TGTGCCAGCTCACCGGATAGGGGGACCGGGGAGCTGTTTTTT. It yields the protein CASSPDRGTGELFF.

The rearrangement links TRBV5-1 to TRBJ1-1, with TRBD1 identical over 11 bases. CDR3 size: 14 residues. V was clipped by 4 bases and J by 4 bases; unmatched bases: 3. Germline CDR1 reads SGHRS; CDR2 reads YFSETQ. The CDR3 sequence is CASSPGQGGTEAFF. CDR3 bases: TGCGCCAGCAGCCCGGGACAGGGGGGCACTGAAGCTTTCTTT.

On this clone: The junction differs from germline at one of its ends, possibly a read error. This rearrangement joins TRBV24-1 to TRBJ2-3; TRBD2 might be the D (5 bases). CDR3 length: 16 amino acids. The germline V gene encodes CDR1 KGHDR and CDR2 SFDVKD. The CDR3 region has the DNA TGTGTCACCAGTGATCGATTATACGGGGGCACAGATACGCAGTATTTT. Its protein is CVTSDRLYGGTDTQYF.

The chain links TRBV29-1 to TRBJ2-3; TRBD1 matches 8 bases. The CDR3 runs to 13 residues. The V gene's germline CDR1 is SQVTM and CDR2 ANQGSEA. The V segment lost 6 bases and the J segment 2 bases; nucleotides outside the gene matches: 4. In nucleotides, the CDR3 is TGCAGCGTAGACAGGGGCCCCACAGATACGCAGTATTTT. This translates into CSVDRGPTDTQYF.

The chain uses TRBV4-3 and TRBJ2-4; 9 bases align to TRBD1. From germline, CDR1 is LGHNA and CDR2 YSLEER. The length of the CDR3 is 13 residues. The V segment lost 4 bases and the J segment 8 bases; nucleotides outside the gene matches: 3. The CDR3 nucleotides read TGCGCCAGCAGCCGGGACAGGGTGGACATTCAGTACTTC. Translated: CASSRDRVDIQYF.

About this clone: This CDR3 is also generated by other DNA sequences in the sample. This rearrangement joins TRBV24-1 to TRBJ1-5, with D perhaps TRBD1 (6 bases). V was shortened by 4 bases and J by 1 base, with 10 bases between the two germline ends. The CDR3 is 15 residues long. Per germline, CDR1 KGHDR and CDR2 SFDVKD. This CDR3 is CATSEARGSNQPQHF. The CDR3 DNA reads TGTGCCACCAGTGAGGCCAGGGGAAGCAATCAGCCCCAGCATTTT.

This chain uses TRBV24-1 with TRBJ2-5, with D perhaps matching TRBD1 (5 bases). Germline V gene data show CDR1 as KGHDR and CDR2 as SFDVKD. CDR3 size: 13 residues. The ends were cut back, 3 bases at V and 5 bases at J, with 9 bases in the middle. This chain's CDR3 is CATSDGADETQYF. CDR3 bases: TGTGCCACCAGTGATGGGGCAGATGAGACCCAGTACTTC.

J is TRBJ1-1 and V is TRBV7-9; TRBD1 matches at 7 bases. The V and J ends lost 1 base and 10 bases, in that order; junction bases with no gene match: 6. This CDR3 is built from 13 residues. Looked up from germline, CDR1 is SEHNR and CDR2 is FQNEAQ (reference sequence). DNA of the CDR3: TGTGCCAGCAGCTTAGAAGGGGGCGCGATAGCTTTCTTT. Its translation is CASSLEGGAIAFF.